This record covers a single T cell receptor (beta chain). Next came a second PCR, run for about 6 to 11 cycles, which used a sample-barcoded 5' primer along with a J-beta primer mix. In TCRdb, the 5' RACE reads were re-called with MiXCR into one record per CDR3 protein. The table has roughly 800,000 distinct CDR3 sequences, around a quarter seen once. Germline V gene data show CDR1 as SQVTM and CDR2 as ANQGSEA. V was clipped by 5 bases and J by 0 bases, with 11 bases between them. The CDR3 spans 13 residues. This record belongs to a study of blood T cells in healthy people across ages. Roughly 10 milliliters of peripheral blood were drawn from each donor. A further study also used this sample, focusing on T cells of mothers and their children. This second study notes: Related mother-child pairs shared marginally more repertoire than unrelated pairs, though not significantly.

The sample comprised blood. The chain couples TRBV29-1 to TRBJ2-7, with a possible D match to TRBD1 (6 bases). The sequence was collected from a boy younger than 18 in good health. CDR3 sequence: CSVKGQYSYEQYF. For the CDR3, the DNA is TGCAGCGTTAAAGGACAGTACTCCTACGAGCAGTACTTC.